Below, 27 T cell receptor beta chains from the same sample are listed, as sequenced in a study of cytomegalovirus exposure and HLA in healthy donors (dated by TCRdb to the late 2010s). Receptor libraries were prepared by the immunoSEQ multiplex PCR assay. For the multiplex PCR, a mixture combining 60 forward primers for TCR Vbeta segments and 13 reverse primers for TCR Jbeta segments was used. As stored in TCRdb, this immuneACCESS dataset retains in-frame rearrangements with V and J assigned. A fraction of the clones does not appear; measured against another copy, unresolved V genes explain less than half of the discrepancy, and the remainder lacks a known reason. Here the sample has about 150,000 clones; more than 70% occur a single time. Around 5.2% of the sample comes from the top ten. Sequencing input: PBMCs. Every receptor here comes from a woman in her thirties or forties in good health and CMV-seropositive.

This clone appeared once. The chain carries TRBV5-6 and TRBJ2-1, with a tentative D call TRBD2 (6 bases). The CDR3 sequence is 14 residues long. The V gene lost 4 bases and the J gene lost 6 bases, with 14 bases spanning the gap. Germline V gives CDR1 SGHDT, CDR2 YYEEEE. CDR3 coding DNA: TGTGCCAGCAGCCCGGGACTTCGGATCAATGAGCAGTTCTTC. This encodes CASSPGLRINEQFF.

CDR3 nucleotides: TGTGCCAGTAGTTCCCCACTAAAGGGGGACATTCGCACAGATACGCAGTATTTT. As protein: CASSSPLKGDIRTDTQYF. The V call is TRBV19, the J call TRBJ2-3; possible D gene TRBD1, 6 bases. Germline V gene sequence: CDR1 LNHDA, CDR2 SQIVND (reference sequence). CDR3 length: 18 residues. The V and J ends lost 5 bases and 1 base respectively, with 22 bases between them.

V and J are TRBV30 and TRBJ2-7, with unresolved D. This CDR3 has 13 amino acids. In germline, CDR1 is GTSNPN, CDR2 SVGIG (reference sequence). Deletions cut 0 bases from V and 5 bases from J, with 11 bases between. CDR3 region: CAWSVEVRHEQYF. As DNA, the CDR3 is TGTGCCTGGAGTGTAGAGGTTAGGCACGAGCAGTACTTC.

The V gene is TRBV5-1, the J gene TRBJ2-7; 9 nucleotides agree with TRBD2. Germline V gene data show CDR1 as SGHRS and CDR2 as YFSETQ. After removal of 2 bases from V and 3 bases from J, the junction contained 6 bases not matched to a gene. The CDR3 is made up of 15 amino acids. This CDR3 reads CASSFGTSRYYEQYF. The CDR3, as DNA: TGCGCCAGCAGCTTTGGGACTAGCAGATACTACGAGCAGTACTTC.

This clone occurred a few times. The chain combines TRBV18 with TRBJ2-3, with TRBD1 matching over 7 bases. The CDR3 has 13 residues. After removal of 8 bases from V and 3 bases from J, the junction contained 5 bases not matched to a gene. CDR1 and CDR2 from the germline V gene are KGHSH and LQKENI. CDR3 nucleotides: TGTGCCAGCCATCGACAGGGAACAGATACGCAGTATTTT. Its translation: CASHRQGTDTQYF. Full variable domain (missing parts from reference TRBV18 and TRBJ2-3): NAGVMQNPRHLVRRRGQEARLRCSPMKGHSHVYWYRQLPEEGLKFMVYLQKENIIDESGMPKERFSAEFPKEGPSILRIQQVVRGDSAAYFCASHRQGTDTQYFGPGTRLTVL.

The J gene is TRBJ1-5, the V gene TRBV29-1; D is possibly TRBD1 (5 bases). There are 13 residues in the CDR3. Deletions cut 6 bases from V and 6 bases from J, with 15 bases between. In germline, CDR1 is SQVTM, CDR2 ANQGSEA. CDR3 sequence: CSVQAQGSQPQHF. CDR3 coding DNA: TGCAGCGTCCAAGCCCAGGGAAGTCAGCCCCAGCATTTT.

Only one count was recorded for this clone. The chain employs TRBV15 and TRBJ2-1; TRBD2 aligns across 14 bases. Germline V CDR1 and CDR2: LNHNV, YYDKDF (reference sequence). Trimming removed 5 bases from V and 9 bases from J; junction bases left unmatched: 6. CDR3 length equals 15 residues. The CDR3 nucleotides are TGTGCCACCAGCCGGACTAGCGGGAGGCCCGGTGAGCAGTTCTTC. Translated, it gives CATSRTSGRPGEQFF.

The chain employs TRBV27 and TRBJ2-3; weak D call: TRBD2 (5 bases). There are 16 residues in the CDR3. Germline CDR1 reads MNHEY; CDR2 reads SMNVEV (reference sequence). Trimming took 3 bases from V and 2 from J, leaving 15 bases between them. The CDR3 is CASSLGFGGNTDTQYF. CDR3 coding DNA: TGTGCCAGCAGTTTGGGTTTCGGAGGAAACACAGATACGCAGTATTTT.

This sequence joins TRBV6-5 and TRBJ2-1; 10 bases are a match to TRBD1. V lost 5 bases to trimming and J lost 10 bases; unmatched junction nucleotides: 11. CDR1 MNHEY and CDR2 SVGAGI come from the germline V gene. There are 15 residues in the CDR3. This chain's CDR3 is CASSAPGQGLREQFF. CDR3 coding DNA: TGTGCCAGCAGTGCTCCGGGACAGGGGCTTCGGGAGCAGTTCTTC.

The V and J genes are TRBV18 and TRBJ1-5; the D gene is possibly TRBD1 (6 bases). Trimming took 4 bases from V and 1 from J, leaving 8 bases between them. The CDR3 covers 14 residues. Germline V gives CDR1 KGHSH, CDR2 LQKENI. CDR3 DNA sequence: TGTGCCAGCTCACGGGACACAAGCAATCAGCCCCAGCATTTT. Its translation: CASSRDTSNQPQHF.

The V gene is TRBV15, the J gene TRBJ1-1, with 9 bases fitting TRBD1. This CDR3 spans 15 amino acids. The germline CDR1 and CDR2 sequences are LNHNV and YYDKDF (reference sequence). The junction had 7 bases not matched to a gene; V was cut back by 4 bases and J by 4 bases. The chain's CDR3 is CATSTQGDRATEAFF. The CDR3 nucleotides read TGTGCCACCAGCACCCAAGGGGACAGGGCCACTGAAGCTTTCTTT.

Only a few counts were recorded for this clone. This sequence joins TRBV5-1 and TRBJ2-4, with D hard to call. This CDR3 has 14 residues. V lost 4 bases, J lost 1 base, and 9 bases lay in between. Germline V gene sequence: CDR1 SGHRS, CDR2 YFSETQ. CDR3 in DNA: TGCGCCAGCAGCCCGGGTTTGGCCAAAAACATTCAGTACTTC. This sequence encodes CASSPGLAKNIQYF. The full variable domain, its missing parts supplied by reference TRBV5-1 and TRBJ2-4, is KAGVTQTPRYLIKTRGQQVTLSCSPISGHRSVSWYQQTPGQGLQFLFEYFSETQRNKGNFPGRFSGRQFSNSRSEMNVSTLELGDSALYLCASSPGLAKNIQYFGAGTRLSVL.

The chain recombines TRBV28 with TRBJ1-4, with 11 positions matching TRBD1. The germline V gene has CDR1 MDHEN and CDR2 SYDVKM. V lost 4 bases and J lost 0; bases outside the gene matches: 4. This CDR3 is built from 17 residues. Here the CDR3 reads CASSSPGQGATNEKLFF. In DNA form, the CDR3 reads TGTGCCAGCAGTTCCCCGGGACAGGGGGCAACTAATGAAAAACTGTTTTTT.

This clone was detected once. The chain has TRBV5-1 and TRBJ2-1, with unresolved D. The CDR3 loop spans 15 amino acids. Between the trimmed V and J ends, which lost 0 bases and 2 bases, there was a span of 9 bases. Germline values: CDR1 SGHRS, CDR2 YFSETQ. The CDR3 DNA follows: TGCGCCAGCAGCTTGGGTAGAGGCACCTACAATGAGCAGTTCTTC. This codes for CASSLGRGTYNEQFF.

The chain employs TRBV10-3 and TRBJ1-5; no reliable D call. Germline lookup yields CDR1 ENHRY and CDR2 SYGVKD. The V gene lost 8 bases and the J gene lost 0 bases, with 5 bases spanning the gap. The length of the CDR3 is 12 residues. In DNA form, the CDR3 reads TGTGCCATCTCCGGTAGCAATCAGCCCCAGCATTTT. Translated: CAISGSNQPQHF.

The chain couples TRBV5-5 to TRBJ2-7, with TRBD2 identical over 10 bases. CDR1 and CDR2 from the germline V gene are SGHKS and YYEKEE (reference sequence). The CDR3 is 18 amino acids. J gave up 2 bases and V 0 bases, and 11 bases lay outside the gene matches. The CDR3 region is CASSLVVLIAGGAYEQYF. The CDR3 DNA reads TGTGCCAGCAGCTTGGTTGTGTTGATAGCGGGAGGCGCCTACGAGCAGTACTTC.

CDR3 sequence (DNA): TGCGCCAGCAGCCAAGCAGGTAGCGGGACAGATACGCAGTATTTT. It yields the protein CASSQAGSGTDTQYF. J is TRBJ2-3 and V is TRBV4-1, with 7 bases that match TRBD2. The germline CDR1 and CDR2 sequences are MGHRA and YSYEKL. V gave up 1 base and J gave up 3 bases; unmatched junction bases: 4. The CDR3 has 15 residues.

This clone was detected once. The chain couples TRBV5-1 to TRBJ1-2, with TRBD1 matching 8 bases. Germline V lookup: CDR1 SGHRS, CDR2 YFSETQ. The CDR3 covers 15 residues. The junction had 10 bases not matched to a gene; V was cut back by 4 bases and J by 5 bases. The CDR3 DNA sequence: TGCGCCAGCAGCCCAGGGCAGGGGGCGTCGTATGGCTACACCTTC. Its protein product is CASSPGQGASYGYTF.

This rearrangement joins TRBV27 to TRBJ2-3; 9 bases line up with TRBD2. Losses at the gene ends were 4 bases for V and 5 bases for J; bases not matched to a gene: 10. The CDR3 consists of 16 residues. The germline V gene encodes CDR1 MNHEY and CDR2 SMNVEV (reference sequence). CDR3 residues: CASSSWRGGGGDTQYF. In nucleotides, the CDR3 is TGTGCCAGCAGTTCCTGGAGGGGCGGGGGGGGAGATACGCAGTATTTT.

The chain recombines TRBV4-1 with TRBJ2-1, with 9 bases identical to TRBD1. Germline V lookup: CDR1 MGHRA, CDR2 YSYEKL. The CDR3 loop spans 18 amino acids. V trimming: 4 bases; J trimming: 0 bases; junction bases outside the gene matches: 10. In nucleotides, the CDR3 is TGCGCCAGCAGCCCTGCCTGGACAGGGGTGAGCTCCTACAATGAGCAGTTCTTC. Encoded protein: CASSPAWTGVSSYNEQFF.

The rearrangement joins TRBV14 to TRBJ2-7; TRBD2 agrees at 9 bases. The V gene end was trimmed by 1 base and the J gene end by 3 bases; junction bases not matched to a gene: 10. Germline V gives CDR1 SGHDN, CDR2 FVKESK. CDR3 length equals 17 residues. The CDR3 protein is CASSQGLAGLKGYEQYF. CDR3 DNA sequence: TGTGCCAGCAGCCAAGGGCTAGCGGGGCTTAAGGGCTACGAGCAGTACTTC.

This clone was found a few times. CDR3 nucleotides: TGTGCCAGTAGACATAGCGGGAGTCGGGCCCAGTACTTC. Its protein is CASRHSGSRAQYF. The chain recombines TRBV19 with TRBJ2-5, with 9 positions matching TRBD2. J was trimmed by 9 bases and V by 6 bases; bases with no gene match: 8. There are 13 residues in the CDR3. The germline gives CDR1 LNHDA, CDR2 SQIVND (reference sequence).

The chain links TRBV20-1 to TRBJ1-1; D is ambiguous. There are 11 residues in the CDR3. Germline CDR1 and CDR2: DFQATT and SNEGSKA (reference sequence). Trimming cost V 5 bases and J 1 base, with 5 bases left between them. This CDR3 reads CSAGRNTEAFF. CDR3 in DNA: TGCAGTGCTGGGAGGAACACTGAAGCTTTCTTT.

The chain carries TRBV30 and TRBJ2-3; a weak D match, TRBD1 (5 bases). Germline CDR1 GTSNPN, CDR2 SVGIG (reference sequence). V was pared by 3 bases and J by 4 bases, with 14 bases between. The CDR3 covers 14 residues. DNA for the CDR3: TGTGCCTGGAGGAAAGGGGATCGGGCAGATACGCAGTATTTT. As protein: CAWRKGDRADTQYF.

The genes are TRBV30 and TRBJ1-6, with D maybe TRBD1 (5 bases). The ends were cut back, 0 bases at V and 10 bases at J, with 13 bases in the middle. Germline assignment: CDR1 GTSNPN and CDR2 SVGIG (reference sequence). The CDR3 contains 14 residues. The CDR3 DNA reads as TGTGCCTGGAGTGTACGGGGGGTGGAATCACCCCTCCACTTT. Its translation is CAWSVRGVESPLHF.

A remark on this clone: The same CDR3 can be traced to other DNA sequences in this sample. The chain has TRBV2 and TRBJ2-1; TRBD2 aligns across 10 bases. Germline trimming cut 4 bases from V and 7 bases from J; bases unmatched to any gene: 7. This CDR3 has 15 amino acids. Germline values: CDR1 SNHLY, CDR2 FYNNEI. The DNA of the CDR3 is TGTGCCAGCAGTGTTTTGGTAGCGGGAGGAAATGAGCAGTTCTTC. It specifies CASSVLVAGGNEQFF.

The V and J genes are TRBV28 and TRBJ1-2, with 7 bases that match TRBD1. Germline V gene lookup returns CDR1 MDHEN and CDR2 SYDVKM. The CDR3 spans 23 residues. Trimming took 1 base from V and 0 from J; bases not matched to a gene: 26. The CDR3 region is CASSLLGRGFGYSPSGANYGYTF. CDR3 bases: TGTGCCAGCAGTTTATTGGGCAGGGGGTTTGGATATTCCCCATCTGGAGCTAACTATGGCTACACCTTC.